A selection of T cell receptor beta chains follows, all from one sample in a study of PD-1 blockade in classical Hodgkin lymphoma. TCRdb's copy holds only in-frame clones and misses some; the assay was immunoSEQ multiplex PCR. The table shows around 40,000 clones, with 55% to 75% occurring only once. The sequenced sample was peripheral blood mononuclear cells (PBMCs), obtained at baseline. Every receptor here comes from a human donor with classical Hodgkin lymphoma. The CDR3 runs from the conserved cysteine through the conserved F or W.

J: TRBJ2-5; V: TRBV5-1; CDR3: CASSFSRGLGQETQYF
J: TRBJ1-1; V: TRBV11-2; CDR3: CASSLEATMNTEAFF
J: TRBJ1-6; V: TRBV6-5; CDR3: CASSYSQGRNNSPLHF
J: TRBJ2-7; V: TRBV30; CDR3: CAWSVRGRYEQYF
J: TRBJ1-1; V: TRBV7-9; CDR3: CASSLTNREAFF
J: TRBJ1-1; V: TRBV19; CDR3: CASSISPNTEAFF
J: TRBJ1-3; V: TRBV28; CDR3: CASTLVSPGNTIYF
J: TRBJ1-6; V: TRBV7-3; CDR3: CASSQGGSNSPLHF
J: TRBJ2-6; V: TRBV19; CDR3: CASSIVSSLSGANVLTF
J: TRBJ2-7; V: TRBV6-5; CDR3: CASRRTGPYEQYF
J: TRBJ1-1; V: TRBV29-1; CDR3: CSARLRGATEAFF
J: TRBJ2-5; V: TRBV9; CDR3: CASSVDGLAYETQYF
J: TRBJ2-1; V: TRBV9; CDR3: CASSARTTGRGSSYNEQFF
J: TRBJ1-2; V: TRBV7-9; CDR3: CASSSTGYLGYTF
J: TRBJ1-1; V: TRBV5-6; CDR3: CASSLGSSEAFF
J: TRBJ2-5; V: TRBV27; CDR3: CASSTRRFSSETQYF
J: TRBJ1-5; V: TRBV7-2; CDR3: CASSFVGSNQPQHF
J: TRBJ2-3; V: TRBV9; CDR3: CASSVAGKTSTDTQYF
J: TRBJ2-7; V: TRBV5-4; CDR3: CASSYGGGYEQYF
J: TRBJ2-7; V: TRBV5-4; CDR3: CASSLAYQGPTYEQYF
J: TRBJ2-1; V: TRBV5-1; CDR3: CASSSTSGTANEQFF
J: TRBJ1-2; V: TRBV6-6; CDR3: CASSYSMWGLDYGYTF
J: TRBJ1-4; V: TRBV7-3; CDR3: CASSLQPGGNEKLFF
J: TRBJ1-3; V: TRBV5-1; CDR3: CASSSSGSGNTIYF
J: TRBJ1-1; V: TRBV9; CDR3: CASSEQPQGGTEAFF
J: TRBJ2-7; V: TRBV30; CDR3: CAWSVGRGFSYEQYF
J: TRBJ2-7; V: TRBV7-2; CDR3: CASSPHGLSYEQYF
J: TRBJ2-5; V: TRBV7-8; CDR3: CASSFLQETQYF
J: TRBJ2-7; V: TRBV5-6; CDR3: CASSLGVSLEQYF
J: TRBJ1-1; V: TRBV9; CDR3: CASSVEGSNTEAFF
J: TRBJ2-3; V: TRBV15; CDR3: CATSREGLAGMGDTQYF
J: TRBJ2-1; V: TRBV21-1; CDR3: CASRPTYSKGNGTGRYNEQFF
J: TRBJ1-1; V: TRBV9; CDR3: CASSVVTNTEAFF
J: TRBJ1-2; V: TRBV9; CDR3: CASSTRPYYGYTF
J: TRBJ1-2; V: TRBV7-3; CDR3: CASSFGGFGGYTF
J: TRBJ1-4; V: TRBV9; CDR3: CASSVGVSTGGNEKLFF
J: TRBJ2-3; V: TRBV28; CDR3: CASSAGQTTDTQYF
J: TRBJ1-1; V: TRBV4-1; CDR3: CASSWDRGNTEAFF
J: TRBJ1-2; V: TRBV7-2; CDR3: CASSLVQTLNYGYTF
J: TRBJ1-1; V: TRBV30; CDR3: CACFRAWMNTEAFF
J: TRBJ2-7; V: TRBV27; CDR3: CASSLPGLYEQYF
J: TRBJ2-7; V: TRBV4-3; CDR3: CASSQDRGLTEQYF
J: TRBJ2-7; V: TRBV11-2; CDR3: CASRPSGGYEQYF
J: TRBJ1-1; V: TRBV7-3; CDR3: CASSLTVGVNTEAFF
J: TRBJ1-5; V: TRBV27; CDR3: CASSQTGGFNQPQHF
J: TRBJ2-7; V: TRBV5-6; CDR3: CASSFTGSGEQYF
J: TRBJ2-7; V: TRBV5-1; CDR3: CASSFQQGSGEQYF
J: TRBJ2-2; V: TRBV7-6; CDR3: CASSDRTAGTGELFF
J: TRBJ1-5; V: TRBV10-3; CDR3: CAISEPGQGAQPQHF
J: TRBJ1-1; V: TRBV7-6; CDR3: CASSLYRGDEAFF
J: TRBJ2-5; V: TRBV27; CDR3: CASSLGPQGTQYF
J: TRBJ2-7; V: TRBV27; CDR3: CATGLTYEQYF
J: TRBJ1-1; V: TRBV7-6; CDR3: CASSLLLPNTEAFF
J: TRBJ2-2; V: TRBV4-3; CDR3: CASSREPGLAGSGELFF
J: TRBJ2-5; V: TRBV18; CDR3: CASSSAETQYF
J: TRBJ2-5; V: TRBV6-5; CDR3: CASSSTGAPEKTQYF
J: TRBJ1-2; V: TRBV29-1; CDR3: CSVEHSRDRGLGYTF